This TCR beta chain emerged from a study of blood T cell repertoires in COVID-19 (dated by TCRdb to about 2020). Broadly, across the study: Samples covering the acute and convalescent phases of COVID-19 were provided by collaborators in the United States, Italy and Spain. The material from the prospective study consisted of cDNA or gDNA derived from T cells, B-cell-depleted T cells, or PBMCs. The dataset comprised deeply sampled blood TCRbeta repertoires from subjects exposed to, actively infected with, or recovered from COVID-19. The repertoires were released in a freely available public database intended as a resource for research on the immune response to SARS-CoV-2. The samples were drawn from the first 160 participants of the ongoing ImmuneRACE study and from more than 1,000 subjects provided by 6 global collaborators. Sample metadata almost always included a de-identified subject ID, COVID-19 status, age in years and sex. Where available, HLA class I and class II types were obtained from metadata supplied by the sample provider rather than from assay-based typing.

TCRbeta CDR3 regions were amplified from genomic DNA by means of the immunoSEQ Assay, a bias-controlled multiplex PCR. In the original analysis: Within the assay, amplification of reference gene primers was used to estimate how many nucleated cells each sample contained. Sequence reads were collapsed and filtered to measure the absolute abundance of every unique TCRbeta CDR3 rearrangement. Productive Simpson clonality was computed per sample as the square root of Simpson's diversity index over productive rearrangements. In its TCRdb copy, this immuneACCESS table keeps in-frame sequences only and misses some clones. Where compared with another copy, unresolved V genes explain less than half of these, and the others have no known cause. V and J calls plus clone size are reproduced from that table; the DNA served to infer D and trimming. In this sample the table shows fewer than 200,000 clones, around four fifths of which occur a single time. The ten largest clones capture roughly 9.2% of the sample.

Each collaborating institution followed its own protocols to collect whole blood in K2EDTA tubes. For TCRbeta analysis, collaborators shipped samples as frozen whole blood, isolated PBMCs, or DNA extracted from either of those sample types. Concerning this clone: The antigen it recognizes is unknown. No qualities accompany the bases; no much larger clone lies one base away.

Findings and caveats that apply to the study as a whole: Clinical and demographic metadata were provided uncurated, with the amount varying by source and participant.

The cysteine opens and the phenylalanine closes a CDR3 of 15 amino acids. Here the CDR3 DNA is all that survives: 45 bases in frame from base 1. V and J lose 3 bases and 4 bases, and a span of 13 bases separates them. The germline V gene sets CDR1 to SGDLS and CDR2 to YYNGEE. This sequence uses TRBV9 and TRBJ2-2; 6 matching bases give a weak D call of TRBD1. The specimen sequenced was peripheral blood. The clonotype originates from a woman of 80 years or more with active or convalescent COVID-19. The CDR3 protein is CASSGGGSVTGELFF. The nucleotides read TGTGCCAGCAGCGGAGGGGGATCCGTCACCGGGGAGCTGTTTTTT.